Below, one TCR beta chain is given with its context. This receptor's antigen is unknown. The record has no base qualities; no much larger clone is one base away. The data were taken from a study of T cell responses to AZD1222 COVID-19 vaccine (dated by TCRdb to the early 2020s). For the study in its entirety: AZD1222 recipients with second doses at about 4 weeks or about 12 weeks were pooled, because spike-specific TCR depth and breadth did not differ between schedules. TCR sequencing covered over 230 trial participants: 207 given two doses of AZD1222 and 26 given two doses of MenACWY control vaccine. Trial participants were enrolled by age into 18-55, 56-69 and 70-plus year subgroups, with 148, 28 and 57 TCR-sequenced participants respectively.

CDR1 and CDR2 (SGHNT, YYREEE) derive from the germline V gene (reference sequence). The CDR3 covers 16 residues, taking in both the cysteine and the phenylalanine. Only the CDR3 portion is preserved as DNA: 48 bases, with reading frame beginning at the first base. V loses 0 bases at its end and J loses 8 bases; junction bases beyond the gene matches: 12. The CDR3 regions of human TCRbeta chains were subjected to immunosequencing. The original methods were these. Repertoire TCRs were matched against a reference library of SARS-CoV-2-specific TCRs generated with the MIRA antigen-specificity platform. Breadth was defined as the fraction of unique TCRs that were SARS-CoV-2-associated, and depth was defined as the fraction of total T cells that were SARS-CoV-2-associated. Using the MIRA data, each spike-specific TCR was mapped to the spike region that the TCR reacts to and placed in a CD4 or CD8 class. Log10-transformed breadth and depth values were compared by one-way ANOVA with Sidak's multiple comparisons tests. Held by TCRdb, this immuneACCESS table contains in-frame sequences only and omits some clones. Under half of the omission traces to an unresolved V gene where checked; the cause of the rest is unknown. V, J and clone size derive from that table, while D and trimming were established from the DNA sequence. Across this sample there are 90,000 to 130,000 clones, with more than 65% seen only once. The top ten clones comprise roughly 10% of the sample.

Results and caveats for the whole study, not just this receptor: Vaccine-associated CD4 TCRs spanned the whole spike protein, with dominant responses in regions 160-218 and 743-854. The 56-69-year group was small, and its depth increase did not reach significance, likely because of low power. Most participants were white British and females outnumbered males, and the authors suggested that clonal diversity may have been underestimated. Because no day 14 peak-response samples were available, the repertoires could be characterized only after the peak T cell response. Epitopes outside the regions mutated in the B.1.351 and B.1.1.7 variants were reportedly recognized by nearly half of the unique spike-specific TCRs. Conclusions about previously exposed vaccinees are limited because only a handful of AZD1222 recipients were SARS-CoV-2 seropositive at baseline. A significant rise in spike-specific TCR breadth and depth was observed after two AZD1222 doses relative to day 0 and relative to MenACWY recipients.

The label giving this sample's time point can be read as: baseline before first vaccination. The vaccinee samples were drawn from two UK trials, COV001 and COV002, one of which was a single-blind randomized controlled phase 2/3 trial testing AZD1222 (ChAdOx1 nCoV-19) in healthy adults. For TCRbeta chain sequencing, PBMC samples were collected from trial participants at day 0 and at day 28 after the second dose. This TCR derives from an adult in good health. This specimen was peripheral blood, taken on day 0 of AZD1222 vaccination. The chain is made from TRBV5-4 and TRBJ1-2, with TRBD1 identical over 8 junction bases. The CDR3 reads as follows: CASSLDRAGGLGGYTF. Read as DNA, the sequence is TGTGCCAGCAGCTTGGATCGGGCAGGGGGCCTAGGGGGCTACACCTTC. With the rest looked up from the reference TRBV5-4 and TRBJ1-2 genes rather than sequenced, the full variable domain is ETGVTQSPTHLIKTRGQQVTLRCSSQSGHNTVSWYQQALGQGPQFIFQYYREEENGRGNFPPRFSGLQFPNYSSELNVNALELDDSALYLCASSLDRAGGLGGYTFGSGTRLTVV.